The clone carrying this T cell receptor beta chain was found a few times. Trimming took 3 bases from V and 4 from J, leaving 11 bases between them. This CDR3 has 14 amino acids. The germline CDR1 and CDR2 sequences are MNHEY and SMNVEV (reference sequence). These data come from a study of response to subunit inactivated influenza vaccine. TCRdb used MiXCR to reprocess the RT-PCR reads, holding one entry per CDR3 protein. The sample records some 550,000 distinct CDR3 sequences, roughly 25% being singletons. This sample also belongs to another study, concerning T cells expressing NK-cell markers. That source notes: 5'RACE template switching with UMIs generated TCR beta cDNA.

The chain uses TRBV27 and TRBJ2-3, with D perhaps matching TRBD1 (6 bases). This receptor was taken from a man aged 50 to 59 who received an inactivated influenza vaccine. Material: CD4+ T cells sorted from PBMCs, obtained less than 13 days after vaccination. CDR3 residues: CASSFRGYPDTQYF. The CDR3 DNA reads as TGTGCCAGCAGTTTTAGGGGGTATCCAGATACGCAGTATTTT.